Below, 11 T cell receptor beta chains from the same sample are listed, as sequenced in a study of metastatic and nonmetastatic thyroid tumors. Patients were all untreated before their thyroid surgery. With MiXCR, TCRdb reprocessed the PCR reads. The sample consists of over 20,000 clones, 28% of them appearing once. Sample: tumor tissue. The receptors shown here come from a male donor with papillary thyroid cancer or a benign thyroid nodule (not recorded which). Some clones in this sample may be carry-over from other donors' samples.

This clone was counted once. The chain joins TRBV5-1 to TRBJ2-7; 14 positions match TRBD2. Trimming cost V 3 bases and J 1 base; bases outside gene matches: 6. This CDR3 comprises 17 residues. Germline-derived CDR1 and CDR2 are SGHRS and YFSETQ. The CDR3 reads CASSSSGLAGVSYEQYF. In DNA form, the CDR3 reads TGCGCCAGCAGCTCCTCGGGACTAGCGGGAGTTTCCTACGAGCAGTACTTC.

CDR3 region: CASSLNGLAQETQYF. As DNA, the CDR3 is TGTGCCAGCAGTTTAAACGGACTAGCCCAAGAGACCCAGTACTTC. This chain uses TRBV27 with TRBJ2-5; 8 nucleotides match TRBD2. The V segment lost 2 bases and the J segment 1 base; nucleotides outside the gene matches: 3. Germline V CDR1 and CDR2: MNHEY, SMNVEV (reference sequence). CDR3 size: 15 residues.

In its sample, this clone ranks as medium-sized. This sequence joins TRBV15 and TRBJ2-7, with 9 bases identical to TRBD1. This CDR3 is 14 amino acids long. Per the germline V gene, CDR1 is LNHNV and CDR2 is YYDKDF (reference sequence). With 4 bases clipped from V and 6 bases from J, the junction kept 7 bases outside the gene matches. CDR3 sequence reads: CATSNHRGLVEQYF. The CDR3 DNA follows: TGTGCCACCAGCAATCACAGGGGGCTGGTCGAGCAGTACTTC.

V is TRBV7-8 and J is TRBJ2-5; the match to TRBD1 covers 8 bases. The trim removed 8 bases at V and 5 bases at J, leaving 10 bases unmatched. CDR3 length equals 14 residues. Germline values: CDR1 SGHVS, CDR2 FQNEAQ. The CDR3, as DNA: TGTGCCAGCGCAACCGCAGGGGGCTTTGAGACCCAGTACTTC. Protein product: CASATAGGFETQYF.

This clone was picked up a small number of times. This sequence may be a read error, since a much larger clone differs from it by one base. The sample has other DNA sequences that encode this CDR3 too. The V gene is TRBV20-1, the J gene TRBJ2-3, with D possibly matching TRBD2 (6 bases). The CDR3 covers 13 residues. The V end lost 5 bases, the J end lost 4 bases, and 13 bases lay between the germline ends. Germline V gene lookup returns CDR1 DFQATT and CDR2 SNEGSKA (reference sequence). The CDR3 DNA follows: TGCAGTGCTCCCCGTACTAGCCCAGATACGCAGTATTTT. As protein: CSAPRTSPDTQYF.

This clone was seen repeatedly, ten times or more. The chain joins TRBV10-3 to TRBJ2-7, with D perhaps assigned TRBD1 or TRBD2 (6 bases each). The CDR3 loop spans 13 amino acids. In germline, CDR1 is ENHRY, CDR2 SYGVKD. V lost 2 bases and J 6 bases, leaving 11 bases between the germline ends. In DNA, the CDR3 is TGTGCCATCAGTGAGCCCGGGGGCCTCGAGCAGTACTTC. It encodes CAISEPGGLEQYF.

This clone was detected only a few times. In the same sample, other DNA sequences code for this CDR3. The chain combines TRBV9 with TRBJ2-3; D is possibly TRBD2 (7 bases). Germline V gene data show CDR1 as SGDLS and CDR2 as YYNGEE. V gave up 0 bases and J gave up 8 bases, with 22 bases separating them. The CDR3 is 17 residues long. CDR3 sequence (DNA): TGTGCCAGCAGCGTAGTGAGCGGCGGGGGCGTCCCAGGTACGCAGTATTTT. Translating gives CASSVVSGGGVPGTQYF.

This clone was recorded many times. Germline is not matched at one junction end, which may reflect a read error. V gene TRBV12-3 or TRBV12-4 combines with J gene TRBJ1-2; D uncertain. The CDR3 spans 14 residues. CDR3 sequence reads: CAGSLDPAWEGYTF. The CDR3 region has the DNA TGTGCCGGCAGTTTGGACCCCGCATGGGAGGGCTACACCTTC.

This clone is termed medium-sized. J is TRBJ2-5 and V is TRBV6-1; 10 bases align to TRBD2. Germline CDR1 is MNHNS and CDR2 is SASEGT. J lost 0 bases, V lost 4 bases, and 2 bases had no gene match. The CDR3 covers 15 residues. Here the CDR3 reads CASSGTSGNQETQYF. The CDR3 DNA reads TGTGCCAGCAGTGGGACTAGCGGAAACCAAGAGACCCAGTACTTC.

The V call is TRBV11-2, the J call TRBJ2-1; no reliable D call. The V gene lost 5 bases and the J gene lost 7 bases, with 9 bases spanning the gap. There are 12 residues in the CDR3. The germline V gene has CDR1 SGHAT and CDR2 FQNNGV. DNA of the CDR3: TGTGCCAGCAGCCCCCACCGTAATGAGCAGTTCTTC. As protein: CASSPHRNEQFF.

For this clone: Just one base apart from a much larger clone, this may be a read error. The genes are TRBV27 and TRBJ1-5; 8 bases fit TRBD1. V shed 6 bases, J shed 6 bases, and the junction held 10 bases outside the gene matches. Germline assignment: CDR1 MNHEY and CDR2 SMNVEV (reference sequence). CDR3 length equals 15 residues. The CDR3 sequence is CASSISQGVCQPQHF. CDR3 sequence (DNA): TGTGCCAGCAGCATTTCACAGGGGGTTTGTCAGCCCCAGCATTTT.